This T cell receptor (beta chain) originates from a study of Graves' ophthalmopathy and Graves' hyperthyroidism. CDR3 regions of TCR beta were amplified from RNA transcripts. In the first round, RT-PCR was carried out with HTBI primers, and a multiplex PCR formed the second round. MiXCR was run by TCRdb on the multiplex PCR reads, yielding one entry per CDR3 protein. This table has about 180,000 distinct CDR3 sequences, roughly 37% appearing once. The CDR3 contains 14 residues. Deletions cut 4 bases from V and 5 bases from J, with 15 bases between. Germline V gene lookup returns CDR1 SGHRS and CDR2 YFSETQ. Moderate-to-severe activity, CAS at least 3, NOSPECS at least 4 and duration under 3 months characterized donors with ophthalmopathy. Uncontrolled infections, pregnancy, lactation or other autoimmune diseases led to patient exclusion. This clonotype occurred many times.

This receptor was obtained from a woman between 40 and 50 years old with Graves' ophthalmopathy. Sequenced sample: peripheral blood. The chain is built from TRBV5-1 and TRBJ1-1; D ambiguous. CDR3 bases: TGCGCCAGCAGCCAGACACGGAGTGGGACTGAAGCTTTCTTT. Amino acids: CASSQTRSGTEAFF.